This T cell receptor beta chain was captured in a study of T cells in Graves' hyperthyroidism and ophthalmopathy. V dropped 1 base and J dropped 6; count of bases not matched to a gene: 9. Germline V CDR1 and CDR2: DFQATT, SNEGSKA (reference sequence). The CDR3 spans 15 residues. This clonotype has a handful of counts. The antigen is undetermined. It was RNA transcripts that yielded the amplified TCR beta CDR3 regions. The primer set for the first-round RT-PCR of the TCR CDR3 was HTBI. TCRdb independently ran MiXCR on the multiplex PCR reads; one entry per CDR3 protein. The table has roughly 640,000 distinct CDR3 sequences, approximately 15% seen once; the top ten hold roughly 3%. Study conclusions and caveats: Most thyroid clonotypes with frequency above 0.001 were detected in blood.

The V and J genes are TRBV20-1 and TRBJ2-7; 10 nucleotides match TRBD2. Sequenced sample: blood. The TCR comes from a middle-aged woman with Graves' ophthalmopathy. The CDR3 DNA is TGCAGTGCTAGAGGACTAGCGGGTATTCCTTTCGAGCAGTACTTC. This translates into CSARGLAGIPFEQYF.